These 5 T cell receptor beta chains originate from one sample sequenced in a study of control samples from healthy donors and cancer patients. Clones were read by immunoSEQ multiplex PCR, and TCRdb kept only the in-frame ones, dropping some. The sample gives hundreds of thousands of clones, approximately 92% of which show up once; around 6.5% is in the top ten. The sample taken for sequencing was PBMCs. The source is a man aged 35 to 55 with head and neck cancer.

This clone occurred once. The chain recombines TRBV9 with TRBJ1-2; D ambiguous. Deletions cut 5 bases from V and 5 bases from J, with 7 bases between. This CDR3 contains 11 residues. The germline V gene has CDR1 SGDLS and CDR2 YYNGEE. The CDR3, as DNA: TGTGCCAGCAGAACGGGGTATGGCTACACCTTC. This gives the protein CASRTGYGYTF. Combining the CDR3 with reference TRBV9 and TRBJ1-2 gives the whole variable domain DSGVTQTPKHLITATGQRVTLRCSPRSGDLSVYWYQQSLDQGLQFLIQYYNGEERAKGNILERFSAQQFPDLHSELNLSSLELGDSALYFCASRTGYGYTFGSGTRLTVV.

J is TRBJ2-7 and V is TRBV7-8; no clear D. The CDR3 runs to 14 residues. The V end lost 0 bases, the J end lost 2 bases, and 8 bases lay between the germline ends. Germline V gene sequence: CDR1 SGHVS, CDR2 FQNEAQ. CDR3: CASSLARQAYEQYF. The CDR3, as DNA: TGTGCCAGCAGCTTAGCGCGGCAGGCCTACGAGCAGTACTTC.

The CDR3: CASSLVAGGNEQFF. The CDR3 nucleotides read TGTGCCAGCAGCTTAGTCGCGGGGGGCAATGAGCAGTTCTTC. V gene TRBV7-2 combines with J gene TRBJ2-1, with 8 bases aligning to TRBD2. CDR1 is SGHTA and CDR2 is FQGNSA in the germline V gene. The CDR3 has 14 residues. Losses at the gene ends were 1 base for V and 6 bases for J; bases not matched to a gene: 2.

The chain links TRBV12-3 or TRBV12-4 to TRBJ1-1; tentative D call: TRBD1 (5 bases). The CDR3 covers 11 residues. V was shortened by 5 bases and J by 8 bases, with 9 bases between the two germline ends. The CDR3 spells CASSLRQEAFF. For the CDR3, the DNA is TGTGCCAGCAGTCTCCGACAGGAAGCTTTCTTT.

This chain connects TRBV28 to TRBJ2-7; D gene ambiguous. The V gene's germline CDR1 is MDHEN and CDR2 SYDVKM. The CDR3 has 15 amino acids. The germline V and J ends were trimmed by 1 base and 3 bases, with 13 bases remaining between them. The DNA of the CDR3 is TGTGCCAGCAGTTTATCAGCGACGAAGGGCTACGAGCAGTACTTC. Translated, it gives CASSLSATKGYEQYF.